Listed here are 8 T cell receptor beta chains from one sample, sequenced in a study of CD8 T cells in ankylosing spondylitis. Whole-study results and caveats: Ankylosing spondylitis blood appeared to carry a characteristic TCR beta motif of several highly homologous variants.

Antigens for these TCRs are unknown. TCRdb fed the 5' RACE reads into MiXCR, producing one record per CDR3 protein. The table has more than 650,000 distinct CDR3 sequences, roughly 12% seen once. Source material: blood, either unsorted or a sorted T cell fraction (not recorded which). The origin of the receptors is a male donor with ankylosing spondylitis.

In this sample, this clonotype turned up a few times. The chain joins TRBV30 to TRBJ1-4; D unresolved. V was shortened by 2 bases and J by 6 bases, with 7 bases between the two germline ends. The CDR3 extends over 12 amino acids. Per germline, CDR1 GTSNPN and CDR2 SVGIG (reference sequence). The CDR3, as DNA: TGTGCCTGGAGTCTGCAGGATGAAAAACTGTTTTTT. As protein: CAWSLQDEKLFF. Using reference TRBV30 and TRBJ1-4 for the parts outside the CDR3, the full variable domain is SQTIHQWPATLVQPVGSPLSLECTVEGTSNPNLYWYRQAAGRGLQLLFYSVGIGQISSEVPQNLSASRPQDRQFILSSKKLLLSDSGFYLCAWSLQDEKLFFGSGTQLSVL.

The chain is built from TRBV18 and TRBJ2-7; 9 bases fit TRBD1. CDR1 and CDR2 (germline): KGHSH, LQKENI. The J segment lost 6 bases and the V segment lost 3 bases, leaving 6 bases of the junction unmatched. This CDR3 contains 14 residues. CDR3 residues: CASSPGTGPSEQYF. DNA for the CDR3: TGTGCCAGCTCACCGGGGACAGGGCCCTCCGAGCAGTACTTC.

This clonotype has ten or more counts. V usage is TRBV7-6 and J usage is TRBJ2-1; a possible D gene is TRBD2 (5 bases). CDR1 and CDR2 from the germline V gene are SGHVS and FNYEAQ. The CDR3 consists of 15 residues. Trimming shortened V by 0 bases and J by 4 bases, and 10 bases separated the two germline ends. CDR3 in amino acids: CASSLARVAYNEQFF. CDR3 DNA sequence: TGTGCCAGCAGCTTAGCGCGGGTGGCGTACAATGAGCAGTTCTTC.

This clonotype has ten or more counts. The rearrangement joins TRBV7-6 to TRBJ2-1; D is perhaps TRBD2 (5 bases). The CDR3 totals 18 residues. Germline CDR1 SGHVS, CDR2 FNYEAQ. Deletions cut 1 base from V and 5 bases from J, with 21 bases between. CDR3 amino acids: CASSLESGPLPPHNEQFF. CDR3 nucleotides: TGTGCCAGCAGCTTAGAGAGCGGCCCACTACCTCCCCACAATGAGCAGTTCTTC.

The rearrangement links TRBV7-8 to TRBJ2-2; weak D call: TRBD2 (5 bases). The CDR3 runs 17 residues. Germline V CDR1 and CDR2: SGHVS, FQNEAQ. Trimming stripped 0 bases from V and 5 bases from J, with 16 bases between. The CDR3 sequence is CASSLAGYSATTGELFF. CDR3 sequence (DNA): TGTGCCAGCAGCTTAGCCGGATATAGCGCGACGACCGGGGAGCTGTTTTTT.

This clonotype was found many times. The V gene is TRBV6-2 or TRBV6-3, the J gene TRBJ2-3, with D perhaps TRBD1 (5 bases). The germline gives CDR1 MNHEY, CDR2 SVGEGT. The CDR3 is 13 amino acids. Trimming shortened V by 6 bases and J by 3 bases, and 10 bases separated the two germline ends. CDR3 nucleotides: TGTGCCAGCAGACCTCCAGGGACAGATACGCAGTATTTT. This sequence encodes CASRPPGTDTQYF.

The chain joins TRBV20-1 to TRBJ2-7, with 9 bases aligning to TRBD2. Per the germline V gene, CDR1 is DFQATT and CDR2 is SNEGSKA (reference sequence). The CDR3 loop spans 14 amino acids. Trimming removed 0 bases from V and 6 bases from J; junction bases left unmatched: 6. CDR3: CSARDPSGMGEQYF. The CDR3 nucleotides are TGCAGTGCTAGAGATCCTAGCGGGATGGGCGAGCAGTACTTC.

CDR3 coding DNA: TGCAGTGCTAGAGAGCAGGTTAGGTACGAGCAGTACTTC. It yields the protein CSAREQVRYEQYF. The V and J genes are TRBV20-1 and TRBJ2-7, with D unresolved. The germline gives CDR1 DFQATT, CDR2 SNEGSKA (reference sequence). Trimming stripped 0 bases from V and 4 bases from J, with 10 bases between. The CDR3 is made up of 13 amino acids.